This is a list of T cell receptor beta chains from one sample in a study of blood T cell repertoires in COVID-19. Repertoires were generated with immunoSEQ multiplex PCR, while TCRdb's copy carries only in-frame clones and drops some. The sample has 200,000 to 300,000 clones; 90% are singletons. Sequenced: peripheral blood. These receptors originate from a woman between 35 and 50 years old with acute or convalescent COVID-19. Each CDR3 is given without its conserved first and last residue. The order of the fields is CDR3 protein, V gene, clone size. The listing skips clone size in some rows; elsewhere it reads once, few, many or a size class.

ASSSLKGTSGGVGNEQF	TRBV6-2/TRBV6-3	.
SVGWQANTGELF	TRBV29-1	.
ASSSLDLH	TRBV27	.
ASSGRGDSDQPQH	TRBV7-9	.
ASRKHGDSNYGYT	TRBV27	.
ASSLERAGGRTEAF	TRBV7-3	.
ASSGGQGRNQPQH	TRBV2	.
ASSYRGPILNTEAF	TRBV2	.
ASIADRTEGYT	TRBV5-4	.
ASSRRRLQGTGELF	TRBV3-1/TRBV3-2	.
ASSLPGGAGELF	TRBV4-1	.
ASSPTGTGGYNEQF	TRBV18	.
ASSWTGGNNSPLH	TRBV5-1	.
ASSLRAVRDTLNSPLH	TRBV7-2	once
ASSQTGGGTDTQY	TRBV7-2	.
ASSFNGGRETQY	TRBV7-2	.
ASSIGWGRDPDYGYT	TRBV19	.
AWSRRGGRGSYNEQF	TRBV30	few
ATSDPGRGGQRDSYNEQF	TRBV24-1	.
ASRRQGSSYNSPLH	TRBV5-4	.
ASTKNQPQH	TRBV6-5	.
ASSYRGTNEKLF	TRBV2	.
ASSIQGRNTEAF	TRBV19	few
ASSRQGALGQPQH	TRBV5-8	.
AITPDKWDEQF	TRBV10-3	.
ASSLSRGNEKLF	TRBV7-9	.
ASRDPHTGGGHYGYT	TRBV2	.
ASSAQTGSYNEQF	TRBV5-1	few
ASSLGAGKAGANVLT	TRBV19	.
ASSVTAYNEQF	TRBV9	.
ASSDIGLTDTQY	TRBV6-1	.
ASSSDGHLNTEAF	TRBV7-8	.
ASSYAGTGGRQPQH	TRBV6-5	.
ASSQAGQGAYSEKLF	TRBV4-2	.
ASKRGGADTQY	TRBV6-5	.
ASSYDTGAPEGGYT	TRBV5-1	.
ASSSTACEAF	TRBV7-3	.
ASSDRDRLWPQH	TRBV25-1	once
ASSAMGQGKSGYT	TRBV2	.
ASRDTGTRFLRNTIY	TRBV2	.
AWSVRRVVSGDQPQH	TRBV30	.
ASSSLRDITDTQY	TRBV5-1	.